Below, 30 T cell receptor delta chains from the same sample are listed, as sequenced in a study of gamma-delta T cells after stem cell transplantation. TCRdb applied CATT to the RT-PCR reads for clone calling. The data hold around 16,000 delta-chain clones, with roughly 9.1% observed a single time. Sequenced material: gamma-delta T cells. These receptors all come from a human donor. It is not recorded whose cells these are; they may come from a transplant donor.

As to this clone: The TCRdb protein comes from a much larger clone and disagrees with this DNA's translation at residue 11, likely due to a read error; the protein given here is derived from the DNA. This rearrangement joins TRDV1 to TRDJ1; 7 nucleotides line up with TRDD3. The CDR3 is 16 amino acids. Unmatched junction bases numbered 15, after V lost 6 bases and J lost 5 bases. Per the germline V gene, CDR1 is TSWWSYY and CDR2 is QGS. The CDR3 loop is CALGAPPALGKDKLIF. CDR3 nucleotides: TGTGCTCTTGGAGCCCCTCCTGCACTGGGGAAAGATAAACTCATCTTT.

Concerning this clone: The protein that TCRdb holds for this DNA derives from a much larger clone and differs from the translated DNA at residue 16, which likely indicates a read error; the protein shown here is translated from the DNA. Other DNA variants within this sample encode the same CDR3. The chain joins TRDV2 to TRDJ1; 11 nucleotides agree with TRDD3. This CDR3 is built from 19 residues. Germline lookup yields CDR1 GEAIGNYY and CDR2 EKD. The CDR3 DNA sequence: TGTGCCTGTGACCCTCTCCTGGGGGATACCGTCCGCCAGACCGATAACCTCATCTTT. This encodes CACDPLLGDTVRQTDNLIF.

This sequence joins TRDV2 and TRDJ3; 8 bases align to TRDD3. The CDR3 runs to 18 residues. Germline CDR1 and CDR2: GEAIGNYY and EKD. V trimming: 3 bases; J trimming: 8 bases; junction bases outside the gene matches: 14. The CDR3 is CACDLLGGPALYTRQMFF. The CDR3 DNA reads as TGTGCCTGTGACCTACTGGGGGGTCCTGCCTTGTACACCCGACAGATGTTTTTC.

This clone was detected many times. Other nucleotide sequences from this sample produce the same CDR3. The chain joins TRDV3 to TRDJ1, with D unresolved. Looked up from germline, CDR1 is TVYSNPD and CDR2 is GDNSRS (reference sequence). CDR3 length: 13 residues. V dropped 0 bases and J dropped 4 bases, with 12 bases sitting between them. CDR3 DNA: TGTGCCTTTAGGGGTCGGGTCCTCGATAAACTCATCTTT. Its translation is CAFRGRVLDKLIF. The full variable domain, rest sourced from reference TRDV3 and TRDJ1, is CDKVTQSSPDQTVASGSEVVLLCTYDTVYSNPDLFWYRIRPDYSFQFVFYGDNSRSEGADFTQGRFSVKHILTQKAFHLVISPVRTEDSATYYCAFRGRVLDKLIFGKGTRVTVEP.

As concerns this clone: TCRdb's entry gives the protein of a much larger clone, which mismatches this DNA's translation at residue 16, likely from a read error; the protein reported here is translated from the DNA. This chain connects TRDV2 to TRDJ1; 8 positions match TRDD3. This CDR3 comprises 19 residues. The germline V gene has CDR1 GEAIGNYY and CDR2 EKD. CDR3 region: CACDTVKTGGSLYTDNLIF. CDR3 bases: TGTGCCTGTGACACCGTTAAGACTGGGGGCTCACTTTACACCGATAACCTCATCTTT.

With regard to this clone: The translation of this DNA and the TCRdb protein of a much larger clone differ at residue 15, probably owing to a read error; the protein shown here is translated from the DNA. This chain uses TRDV3 with TRDJ1; D possibly corresponds to TRDD2 (5 bases). The V end lost 1 base, the J end lost 3 bases, and 33 bases lay between the germline ends. The germline gives CDR1 TVYSNPD, CDR2 GDNSRS (reference sequence). This CDR3 contains 20 residues. The CDR3: CAFTTPSSPTGELEADKLIF. In DNA form, the CDR3 reads TGTGCCTTTACCACCCCTTCTTCGCCGACGGGTGAATTAGAAGCCGATAAACTCATCTTT.

This clone was seen a few times. Only one base separates this from a far larger clonotype, so it likely reflects a read error. Distinct nucleotide sequences in the sample also encode this CDR3. The chain links TRDV2 to TRDJ1, with 12 bases aligning to TRDD3. The CDR3 runs to 19 residues. V shed 4 bases, J shed 0 bases, and the junction held 14 bases outside the gene matches. Germline loops: CDR1 GEAIGNYY, CDR2 EKD. CDR3 coding DNA: TGTGCCTGTGAACCTGTACTGGGGGATACACGGAGGTACACCGATAAACTCATCTTT. The encoded protein is CACEPVLGDTRRYTDKLIF.

A note on this clone: One base away lies a much larger clone, so this may be a sequencing read error. J is TRDJ1 and V is TRDV2; either TRDD2 or TRDD3 may fit D (5 bases each). Trimming cost V 0 bases and J 4 bases, with 29 bases left between them. The CDR3 has 20 residues. CDR1 is GEAIGNYY and CDR2 is EKD in the germline V gene. The CDR3 region is CACDTGTSNSGSEKGDKLIF. In DNA form, the CDR3 reads TGTGCCTGTGACACCGGTACTTCCAACTCGGGATCGGAAAAGGGCGATAAACTCATCTTT.

To note about this clone: TCRdb assigns this DNA the protein of a much larger clone, which departs from its translation at residue 10; this likely reflects a read error, and the protein shown comes from translating the DNA. The rearrangement links TRDV2 to TRDJ1, with no clear D. Germline V lookup: CDR1 GEAIGNYY, CDR2 EKD. This CDR3 is built from 15 residues. Trimming removed 3 bases from V and 5 bases from J, with 18 bases in between. For the CDR3, the DNA is TGTGCCTGTGACGCCTTGGCCAGCGAAGGGGATAAACTCATCTTT. It specifies CACDALASEGDKLIF.

Comment on this clone: The translation of this DNA and the TCRdb protein of a much larger clone differ at residue 22, probably owing to a read error; the protein shown here is translated from the DNA. The chain links TRDV2 to TRDJ3, with 12 bases identical to TRDD3. In germline, CDR1 is GEAIGNYY, CDR2 EKD. The CDR3 has 25 amino acids. In nucleotides, the CDR3 is TGTGCCTGTGACACCGTCGGGAGTGTACGACTGGGGGATACCCTAGGGTCCTGGGACACCCGACGGATGTTTTTC. Its protein is CACDTVGSVRLGDTLGSWDTRRMFF.

Concerning this clone: A far more abundant clone sits one base away, making this likely a read error. The sample carries other DNA sequences with the same CDR3. The V call is TRDV2, the J call TRDJ1, with 8 bases matching TRDD3. Unmatched junction bases numbered 22, after V lost 4 bases and J lost 7 bases. This CDR3 is built from 18 residues. Germline V gene lookup returns CDR1 GEAIGNYY and CDR2 EKD. The CDR3 region is CACDSASLTGGIVPKLIF. DNA for the CDR3: TGTGCCTGTGATTCGGCCTCCCTGACTGGGGGGATAGTCCCTAAACTCATCTTT.

The rearrangement links TRDV2 to TRDJ1; D not resolved. Trimming pared 3 bases from V and 0 bases from J, leaving 16 bases between. Per the germline V gene, CDR1 is GEAIGNYY and CDR2 is EKD. This CDR3 region has 16 residues. CDR3 protein: CACDGLGVHYTDKLIF. For the CDR3, the DNA is TGTGCCTGTGACGGTTTAGGGGTTCATTACACCGATAAACTCATCTTT.

In this sample, this clone turned up a few times. The TCRdb record carries a much larger clone's protein, which differs from this DNA's translation at residue 5; a read error is the likely cause, and the protein listed here is the DNA translation. The V and J genes are TRDV2 and TRDJ1; TRDD3 matches at 9 bases. This CDR3 comprises 19 residues. Germline V CDR1 and CDR2: GEAIGNYY, EKD. Unmatched junction bases numbered 19, after V lost 3 bases and J lost 3 bases. In DNA, the CDR3 is TGTGCCTGTGACGGCGGAAGGGGGGATACCTCCTCACGGGCCGATAAACTCATCTTT. It encodes CACDGGRGDTSSRADKLIF.

The table lists this clone with a few counts. The protein TCRdb gives is from a much larger clone and does not agree with this DNA's translation at residue 8, likely a read error; the protein shown here comes from the DNA. The V and J genes are TRDV2 and TRDJ1; D remains unclear. The germline V and J ends were trimmed by 4 bases and 1 base, with 33 bases remaining between them. From germline, CDR1 is GEAIGNYY and CDR2 EKD. The CDR3 sequence is 21 residues long. Written as DNA, the CDR3 is TGTGCCTGTGATATTCTAACGACTGCTGTCGTAACGAACGGGGTCACCGATAAACTCATCTTT. Protein sequence: CACDILTTAVVTNGVTDKLIF.

This clone was seen a few times. This DNA's translation and the protein TCRdb lists, from a much larger clone, do not match at residue 3, likely due to a read error; the protein shown is translated from the DNA. J is TRDJ1 and V is TRDV2; tentatively, D is TRDD3 (6 bases). This CDR3 has 14 amino acids. The germline V gene has CDR1 GEAIGNYY and CDR2 EKD. As DNA, the CDR3 is TGTGCCTGGGACACCGTGTCGGGGGAGAGGGAACTCATCTTT. Protein: CAWDTVSGERELIF.

This clone was observed a handful of times. The protein TCRdb lists belongs to a much larger clone and differs from this DNA's translation at residue 21, which points to a read error; the protein shown is made from the DNA. This rearrangement joins TRDV2 to TRDJ3, with TRDD3 matching 12 bases. Germline lookup yields CDR1 GEAIGNYY and CDR2 EKD. CDR3 length: 25 residues. CDR3 region: CACDTVGSVRLGDTLGSWDTQQMFF. Here the CDR3 DNA reads TGTGCCTGTGACACCGTCGGGAGTGTACGACTGGGGGATACCCTAGGGTCCTGGGACACCCAACAGATGTTTTTC.

In regard to this clone: One base away lies a much larger clone, so this may be a sequencing read error. The identical CDR3 is also encoded by other nucleotide sequences in the sample. This chain joins TRDV1 and TRDJ1; D is uncertain. The CDR3 runs to 17 residues. CDR1 is TSWWSYY, CDR2 QGS, per germline. CDR3 in amino acids: CARGKRNTFRAADKLIF. CDR3 nucleotides: TGTGCTCGTGGGAAACGAAACACATTTCGGGCGGCCGATAAACTCATCTTT.

On this clone itself: A far larger clone lies a single base away; this is likely a read error. In the same sample, other DNA sequences code for this CDR3. The rearrangement uses TRDV2 and TRDJ1; TRDD3 matches at 12 bases. This CDR3 spans 19 amino acids. Germline lookup yields CDR1 GEAIGNYY and CDR2 EKD. The CDR3 here is CACDTIVLGDTLWSGKLIF. The CDR3 DNA sequence: TGTGCCTGTGACACGATTGTCCTGGGGGATACGCTGTGGTCTGGTAAACTCATCTTC.

Details on this clone: It differs at one base from a far larger clone, so likely a read error. Other DNA sequences in the same sample also yield this CDR3. The CDR3 is CACDTTGDGGASWDTRQMFF. In DNA, the CDR3 is TGTGCCTGTGACACCACCGGGGACGGGGGCGCCTCCTGGGACACCCGACAGATGTTTTTC. The V and J genes are TRDV2 and TRDJ3; D is possibly TRDD3 (5 bases). The CDR3 is 20 residues long. The V gene lost 0 bases and the J gene lost 0 bases, with 17 bases spanning the gap. Germline values: CDR1 GEAIGNYY, CDR2 EKD.

Regarding this clone: It differs at one base from a far larger clone, so likely a read error. Other DNA sequences from this sample encode an identical CDR3 as well. The rearrangement uses TRDV2 and TRDJ2; 9 positions match TRDD3. Germline V gene sequence: CDR1 GEAIGNYY, CDR2 EKD. The CDR3 contains 16 residues. For the CDR3, the DNA is TGTGCCTGTGACACCGTCGGCGGGGATACGACAGCCCAACTCTTCTTT. The encoded protein is CACDTVGGDTTAQLFF.

This clone was recorded at least ten times. A far more abundant clone sits one base away, making this likely a read error. Other DNA sequences in this sample translate to the same CDR3. The chain recombines TRDV2 with TRDJ1, with 7 nucleotides matching TRDD3. This CDR3 has 21 residues. The V gene end was trimmed by 0 bases and the J gene end by 0 bases; junction bases not matched to a gene: 21. In germline, CDR1 is GEAIGNYY, CDR2 EKD. The DNA of the CDR3 is TGTGCCTGTGACACCCTCAACCTCGTACTGGGGACTAGATCGTACACCGATAAACTCATCTTT. Encoded protein: CACDTLNLVLGTRSYTDKLIF.

A word on this clone: For this DNA, TCRdb reports the protein of a much larger clone, which diverges at residues 9 and 11, most likely from a read error; the protein presented here is translated directly from the DNA. The gene calls are TRDV2 and TRDJ3; D might be TRDD3 (5 bases). The CDR3 runs to 18 residues. Per the germline V gene, CDR1 is GEAIGNYY and CDR2 is EKD. The CDR3 loop reads CACDTGMTHSLDTRQMFF. The CDR3 nucleotides are TGTGCCTGTGACACCGGGATGACGCACTCCTTGGACACCCGACAGATGTTTTTC.

About this clone itself: The protein given by TCRdb reflects a much larger clone and differs at residue 5 from this DNA's translation, likely from a read error; the protein shown is the DNA's translation. The chain links TRDV2 to TRDJ1, with 8 nucleotides matching TRDD3. The V and J ends lost 3 bases and 0 bases, in that order; junction bases with no gene match: 14. From germline, CDR1 is GEAIGNYY and CDR2 EKD. The length of the CDR3 is 18 residues. The CDR3 region has the DNA TGTGCCTGTGACCCCGTTTCCCCGGTACTGGGGGACACCGATAAACTCATCTTT. Protein: CACDPVSPVLGDTDKLIF.

Concerning this clone itself: The junction does not match germline at one end; this may be a read error. The chain joins TRDV2 to TRDJ1; 9 bases align to TRDD3. Germline CDR1 reads GEAIGNYY; CDR2 reads EKD. The CDR3 length is 22 residues. In DNA form, the CDR3 reads TGTGCCTGTGATCCCCTGGGGGATTATAAGGTCACCGAAGTGCGGTTCGCCGATACACTCATCTTT. This translates into CACDPLGDYKVTEVRFADTLIF.

Note on this clone: The TCRdb protein comes from a much larger clone and disagrees with this DNA's translation at residue 11, likely due to a read error; the protein given here is derived from the DNA. The chain recombines TRDV2 with TRDJ1, with D possibly matching TRDD3 (5 bases). Germline CDR1 GEAIGNYY, CDR2 EKD. Trimming left V 0 bases short and J 1 base short, with 23 bases between. The CDR3 is 19 residues long. In DNA form, the CDR3 reads TGTGCCTGTGACACCCTACGAGGGACTGGTCCCCTTTCCACCGATAAACTCATCTTT. Amino acid sequence: CACDTLRGTGPLSTDKLIF.

As concerns this clone: The TCRdb protein comes from a much larger clone and disagrees with this DNA's translation at residue 5, likely due to a read error; the protein given here is derived from the DNA. The V and J genes are TRDV2 and TRDJ1; 13 bases fit TRDD3. The V gene end was trimmed by 2 bases and the J gene end by 2 bases; junction bases not matched to a gene: 10. The CDR3 is 18 amino acids. Germline CDR1 GEAIGNYY, CDR2 EKD. The CDR3 loop is CACDNLKLLGDTTDKLIF. As DNA, the CDR3 is TGTGCCTGTGACAACCTAAAATTACTGGGGGATACGACCGATAAACTCATCTTT.

Comment on this clone: TCRdb has a much larger clone's protein, which differs at residue 4 from the translation of this DNA, likely because of a read error; what is shown is the protein translated from the DNA. This chain joins TRDV2 and TRDJ1, with TRDD3 matching 9 bases. Per the germline V gene, CDR1 is GEAIGNYY and CDR2 is EKD. The CDR3 has 21 residues. The chain's CDR3 is CACVTITGGPTTVAPTDKLIF. For the CDR3, the DNA is TGTGCCTGTGTCACCATTACTGGGGGACCCACAACGGTTGCCCCCACCGATAAACTCATCTTT.

In this sample, this clone turned up a few times. Other DNA sequences in the sample encode the same CDR3. This CDR3 reads CACDRMGRGETLTYTDKLIF. DNA for the CDR3: TGTGCCTGTGACCGGATGGGAAGGGGGGAGACGTTGACGTACACCGATAAACTCATCTTT. This chain connects TRDV2 to TRDJ1; D is possibly TRDD3 (6 bases). V was cut by 3 bases and J by 0 bases, with 28 bases left in between. The CDR3 has 20 amino acids. Germline V lookup: CDR1 GEAIGNYY, CDR2 EKD.

Remarks on this clone: It is likely a read error: a sequence one base away is far more abundant. The same CDR3 also results from other DNA sequences found in this sample. CDR3 sequence: CACDTVRLTGELSGETDKLIF. The CDR3 DNA is TGTGCCTGTGACACCGTCCGTTTAACCGGGGAACTCTCTGGGGAGACCGATAAACTCATCTTT. The rearrangement joins TRDV2 to TRDJ1; possibly TRDD3 for D (6 bases). CDR3 length: 21 residues. Germline lookup yields CDR1 GEAIGNYY and CDR2 EKD. V lost 0 bases, J lost 2 bases, and 30 bases lay in between.

With regard to this clone: TCRdb records a much larger clone's protein for this DNA, with a difference at residue 6 that likely arises from a read error; the protein given is the translation of the DNA. CDR3 amino acids: CALGTSEGLPTFATRADKLIF. CDR3 DNA sequence: TGTGCTCTTGGGACTTCAGAGGGCCTTCCTACATTCGCGACTAGGGCCGATAAACTCATCTTT. This chain links TRDV1 with TRDJ1; 9 bases are a match to TRDD2. CDR1 is TSWWSYY and CDR2 is QGS in the germline V gene. This CDR3 spans 21 amino acids. Trimming took 5 bases from V and 3 from J; bases not matched to a gene: 25.